The 17 T cell receptor beta chains below come from one sample, sequenced in a study of cytotoxic CD8 clonotypes in ibrutinib-treated CLL. TCRdb's table, derived via immunoSEQ multiplex PCR, lists solely in-frame clones and lacks some. The table records nearly 100,000 clones, around 73% of them present only once. The sequences come from PBMCs, collected after 12 months of ibrutinib treatment. The receptors originated from a human donor with chronic lymphocytic leukemia.

This clone came up once. V usage is TRBV5-8 and J usage is TRBJ2-6; 9 bases align to TRBD1. Germline V gene data show CDR1 as SGHTS and CDR2 as YDEGEE. The CDR3 has 14 amino acids. CDR3 in DNA: TGTGCGTCGCTCGCCGGGACAGGGCCCTCCGTCCTGACTTTC. Its protein product is CASLAGTGPSVLTF.

The rearrangement joins TRBV9 to TRBJ2-5, with 11 bases identical to TRBD2. V was clipped by 0 bases and J by 5 bases; unmatched bases: 6. CDR3 length equals 16 residues. Germline V gene lookup returns CDR1 SGDLS and CDR2 YYNGEE. CDR3 in amino acids: CASSVVLAGGLETQYF. The CDR3 DNA reads TGTGCCAGCAGCGTAGTATTAGCGGGGGGGCTGGAGACCCAGTACTTC.

The V call is TRBV29-1, the J call TRBJ2-1; possibly TRBD1 for D (5 bases). CDR1 and CDR2 from the germline V gene are SQVTM and ANQGSEA. Trimming cost V 4 bases and J 0 bases, with 13 bases left between them. This CDR3 is built from 15 residues. Here the CDR3 DNA reads TGCAGCGTTGGGGAAGGGGTTAGCTCCTACAATGAGCAGTTCTTC. Its translation is CSVGEGVSSYNEQFF.

The rearrangement links TRBV5-4 to TRBJ2-1; TRBD1 might be the D (6 bases). CDR3 length: 15 residues. Trimming pared 0 bases from V and 4 bases from J, leaving 11 bases between. Germline values: CDR1 SGHNT, CDR2 YYREEE (reference sequence). CDR3 sequence: CASSLERGSYNEQFF. The CDR3, as DNA: TGTGCCAGCAGCTTGGAGAGGGGGAGTTACAATGAGCAGTTCTTC. Full variable domain (missing parts from reference TRBV5-4 and TRBJ2-1): ETGVTQSPTHLIKTRGQQVTLRCSSQSGHNTVSWYQQALGQGPQFIFQYYREEENGRGNFPPRFSGLQFPNYSSELNVNALELDDSALYLCASSLERGSYNEQFFGPGTRLTVL.

The chain combines TRBV5-4 with TRBJ2-7; 11 bases align to TRBD1. V lost 3 bases and J lost 6; bases outside the gene matches: 8. The germline V gene has CDR1 SGHNT and CDR2 YYREEE (reference sequence). There are 15 residues in the CDR3. The CDR3, as DNA: TGTGCCAGCAGCTGGGGACAGGGGGGGCAGCGCGAGCAGTACTTC. It encodes CASSWGQGGQREQYF.

The chain uses TRBV14 and TRBJ2-3, with TRBD2 matching 12 bases. Germline lookup yields CDR1 SGHDN and CDR2 FVKESK. With 8 bases clipped from V and 2 bases from J, the junction kept 8 bases outside the gene matches. The CDR3 has 16 amino acids. In nucleotides, the CDR3 is TGTGCCAGCGGAAAGACTAGCGGGGGCCTCACAGATACGCAGTATTTT. Amino acids: CASGKTSGGLTDTQYF.

This chain links TRBV18 with TRBJ2-6; D might be TRBD1 (6 bases). Trimming removed 4 bases from V and 1 base from J, with 8 bases in between. There are 15 residues in the CDR3. Germline CDR1 reads KGHSH; CDR2 reads LQKENI. DNA for the CDR3: TGTGCCAGCTCACAAACAGGGTCTGGGGCCAACGTCCTGACTTTC. It codes for CASSQTGSGANVLTF.

V and J are TRBV11-3 and TRBJ2-2; D perhaps matches TRBD2 (5 bases). V shed 3 bases and J shed 4 bases, with 6 bases lying between them. Per germline, CDR1 SGHNT and CDR2 YENEEA. The CDR3 is made up of 13 amino acids. The CDR3 loop is CASSFEGTGELFF. DNA of the CDR3: TGTGCCAGCAGCTTCGAGGGCACCGGGGAGCTGTTTTTT.

This chain joins TRBV19 and TRBJ1-1; the D gene is possibly TRBD1 (5 bases). The germline V gene has CDR1 LNHDA and CDR2 SQIVND (reference sequence). CDR3 length equals 14 residues. V lost 2 bases, J lost 3 bases, and 10 bases lay in between. This chain's CDR3 is CASSIQGGYTEAFF. The CDR3, as DNA: TGTGCCAGTAGTATACAGGGAGGGTACACTGAAGCTTTCTTT.

The gene calls are TRBV11-2 and TRBJ2-7, with D possibly TRBD1 on 5 matching bases. Germline V gives CDR1 SGHAT, CDR2 FQNNGV. This CDR3 has 14 amino acids. Between the trimmed V and J ends, which lost 1 base and 3 bases, there was a span of 10 bases. The CDR3 sequence: CASSLGRQSYEQYF. CDR3 DNA sequence: TGTGCCAGCAGCTTAGGTCGACAGAGCTACGAGCAGTACTTC.

V is TRBV4-1 and J is TRBJ2-1; 11 bases are shared with TRBD2. The CDR3 is made up of 16 amino acids. J was trimmed by 3 bases and V by 4 bases; bases with no gene match: 5. CDR1 is MGHRA and CDR2 is YSYEKL in the germline V gene. CDR3 in amino acids: CASSRQLAGDYNEQFF. The CDR3, as DNA: TGCGCCAGCAGCCGACAACTAGCGGGGGACTACAATGAGCAGTTCTTC.

V usage is TRBV30 and J usage is TRBJ2-1, with 7 positions matching TRBD2. Germline CDR1 is GTSNPN and CDR2 is SVGIG (reference sequence). The CDR3 is made up of 14 amino acids. Losses at the gene ends were 5 bases for V and 8 bases for J; bases not matched to a gene: 12. In DNA, the CDR3 is TGTGCCTGGGGGGGAGCGGGGTGGCGGGATGAGCAGTTCTTC. It codes for CAWGGAGWRDEQFF.

The count of this clone is one. The chain employs TRBV5-1 and TRBJ2-1, with a weak D call TRBD2 (5 bases). Trimming took off 1 base at V and 7 bases at J, with 18 bases between the two ends. There are 16 residues in the CDR3. Germline V gives CDR1 SGHRS, CDR2 YFSETQ. The CDR3 DNA reads as TGCGCCAGCAGCTTGTGGGGTGGCGGGCCGACTAATGAGCAGTTCTTC. This sequence encodes CASSLWGGGPTNEQFF.

The chain couples TRBV30 to TRBJ1-1, with 8 positions matching TRBD1. The CDR3 is 14 residues long. Germline loops: CDR1 GTSNPN, CDR2 SVGIG (reference sequence). Trimming removed 7 bases from V and 0 bases from J; junction bases left unmatched: 7. CDR3 in DNA: TGTGCCTCCGGGACAGGCAACATGAACACTGAAGCTTTCTTT. It yields the protein CASGTGNMNTEAFF.

This chain uses TRBV29-1 with TRBJ2-2; 7 bases agree with TRBD1. The junction had 10 bases not matched to a gene; V was cut back by 7 bases and J by 5 bases. The CDR3 length is 14 residues. Germline-derived CDR1 and CDR2 are SQVTM and ANQGSEA. The CDR3 DNA reads as TGCAGCGCCAGACAGGGTTTGGTGACCGGGGAGCTGTTTTTT. Translating it yields CSARQGLVTGELFF.

This clone was seen just once. V usage is TRBV29-1 and J usage is TRBJ2-1, with D perhaps TRBD2 (6 bases). The CDR3 is 12 amino acids. Germline-derived CDR1 and CDR2 are SQVTM and ANQGSEA. The V end lost 6 bases, the J end lost 4 bases, and 10 bases lay between the germline ends. CDR3 in amino acids: CSVGGTYNEQFF. CDR3 DNA sequence: TGCAGCGTGGGGGGAACGTACAATGAGCAGTTCTTC.

The V gene is TRBV7-2, the J gene TRBJ2-3, with D possibly being TRBD2 (6 bases). From germline, CDR1 is SGHTA and CDR2 FQGNSA. V lost 1 base and J lost 2, with 10 bases in between. The CDR3 runs 15 residues. The CDR3 coding sequence is TGTGCCAGCAGCTTAGGGGGACTCCTCACAGATACGCAGTATTTT. Amino acids: CASSLGGLLTDTQYF. The full variable domain, with the rest looked up from reference TRBV7-2 and TRBJ2-3, is GAGVSQSPSNKVTEKGKDVELRCDPISGHTALYWYRQSLGQGLEFLIYFQGNSAPDKSGLPSDRFSAERTGGSVSTLTIQRTQQEDSAVYLCASSLGGLLTDTQYFGPGTRLTVL.